This TCR beta chain was sequenced in a study of T cell repertoires in cytomegalovirus infection. Background on the study: CMV infection plus the matching HLA type was flagged by public TCR beta signatures.

This clonotype has just a few counts. Its target is unknown. Germline lookup yields CDR1 SGHVS and CDR2 FQNEAQ. This CDR3 comprises 15 residues. Trimming left V 3 bases short and J 6 bases short, with 15 bases between. Study results and limitations: Dominant in the ex vivo response were TCR beta clonotypes restricted by HLA-C and specific for CMV.

TCRdb reprocessed the reads with MiXCR, giving one entry per CDR3 protein. The repertoire consists of about 160,000 distinct CDR3 sequences, with about 15% occurring once and the leading ten covering under 20%. The receptor was isolated from a human donor in good health (CMV status not recorded). Some clones in this sample may be carry-over from other donors' samples. Sequencing used CD8+ T cells from PBMCs. The rearrangement uses TRBV7-8 and TRBJ1-5; D is perhaps TRBD1 (6 bases). The CDR3 reads CASSLGRGFSQPQHF. CDR3 nucleotides: TGTGCCAGCAGCTTGGGAAGGGGGTTTAGTCAGCCCCAGCATTTT.